A selection of T cell receptor beta chains follows, all from one sample in a study of blood T cell repertoires in COVID-19. Assay used: immunoSEQ multiplex PCR; TCRdb lists only in-frame clones, some missing. This sample has nearly 70,000 clones, with 88% found just once. The sample comprised peripheral blood. The source of these receptors is a woman between 65 and 79 years old with acute or convalescent COVID-19. CDR3s include the opening cysteine and the closing phenylalanine or tryptophan. D genes are given only for firm matches. Part of the rows lack a size; the others show once, few, many or a class for expanded clones.

TRBJ1-2,-,TRBV19,TRBD1,TGTGCCAGTAGGACCGGGACAGGGGATGGGTCTTGGTATGGCTACACCTTC,CASRTGTGDGSWYGYTF
TRBJ2-1,-,TRBV7-3,TRBD2,TGTGCCAGCAGCCCGACTAGCGGGGGATCTTATGAGCAGTTCTTC,CASSPTSGGSYEQFF
TRBJ1-4,-,TRBV6-5,-,TGTGCCAGCAGGTCGGCGGGTCTGGGCGAAAAACTGTTTTTT,CASRSAGLGEKLFF
TRBJ1-1,-,TRBV5-4,TRBD1,TGTGCCAGCAGATATACGGACAGGACTGAAGCTTTCTTT,CASRYTDRTEAFF
TRBJ1-3,-,TRBV19,-,TGTGCCAGTATCCCTCGGAGCTCTGGAAACACCATATATTTT,CASIPRSSGNTIYF
TRBJ2-3,-,TRBV5-1,TRBD1,TGCGCCAGCAGCCCTCCACAGGGGGGCGGATCAGATACGCAGTATTTT,CASSPPQGGGSDTQYF
TRBJ2-2,-,TRBV6-5,TRBD2,TGTGCCAGCAGTTATTGGACTAGCGGGAACACCGGGGAGCTGTTTTTT,CASSYWTSGNTGELFF
TRBJ2-5,-,TRBV15,TRBD2,TGTGCCACCAGCAGAGGAGCTAGCGGGACCCAAGAGACCCAGTACTTC,CATSRGASGTQETQYF
TRBJ1-3,-,TRBV7-2,-,TGTGCCAGCAGCCCGGACAGAAACACCATATATTTT,CASSPDRNTIYF
TRBJ2-2,-,TRBV7-2,TRBD2,TGTGCCAGCAGCTTAGGTAGCGGGAGCTCCGGGGAGCTGTTTTTT,CASSLGSGSSGELFF
TRBJ1-2,-,TRBV30,TRBD1,TGTGCCTGGAGTGAACAGGGGATAAAAAACTATGGCTACACCTTC,CAWSEQGIKNYGYTF
TRBJ2-1,-,TRBV19,-,TGTGCCGTCCGACTCTCATACAATGAGCAGTTCTTC,CAVRLSYNEQFF
TRBJ2-2,-,TRBV6-5,TRBD1,TGTGCCAGCCGGGACAGCCTGAACACCGGGGAGCTGTTTTTT,CASRDSLNTGELFF
TRBJ2-2,-,TRBV24-1,TRBD2,TGTGCCACCAAGCAGGGAGGGAGCACCGGGGAGCTGTTTTTT,CATKQGGSTGELFF
TRBJ1-6,-,TRBV7-9,-,TGTGCCACTCAAGAGAGCTCCTATAATTCACCCCTCCACTTT,CATQESSYNSPLHF
TRBJ1-1,-,TRBV19,-,TGTGCCAGTAGTATCCTGGACAGAAACACTGAAGCTTTCTTT,CASSILDRNTEAFF
TRBJ2-7,-,TRBV4-3,-,TGCGCCAGCAGCCACCGGAGAACATACGAGCAGTACTTC,CASSHRRTYEQYF
TRBJ1-5,-,TRBV28,TRBD1,TGTGCCAGCAGAGTCGGGACAGATTATAGCAATCAGCCCCAGCATTTT,CASRVGTDYSNQPQHF
TRBJ2-3,-,TRBV29-1,TRBD2,TGCAGCGTTGAGGGACTAGCGGGGAAGAAGGGCACAGATACGCAGTATTTT,CSVEGLAGKKGTDTQYF
TRBJ2-3,-,TRBV5-1,-,TGCGCCAGCAGTCTAAGTCAAGATACGCAGTATTTT,CASSLSQDTQYF
TRBJ1-2,-,TRBV25-1,-,TGTGCCAGCACCACGGGGGTGGGCGGCTACACCTTC,CASTTGVGGYTF
TRBJ1-2,few,TRBV6-1,TRBD1,TGTGCCAGCAGTGAACGGTGGACAGGCTATGGCTACACCTTC,CASSERWTGYGYTF
TRBJ2-7,-,TRBV3-1/TRBV3-2,TRBD2,TGTGCCAGCAGCGCTAGCGGGGGGTTCATCTACGAGCAGTACTTC,CASSASGGFIYEQYF
TRBJ1-2,-,TRBV7-9,TRBD1,TGTGCCAGCAGCCCTGGACAGGTCTATGGCTACACCTTC,CASSPGQVYGYTF
TRBJ2-7,-,TRBV18,-,TGTGCCAGCTCCACTATGTATGAGCAGTACTTC,CASSTMYEQYF
TRBJ1-5,-,TRBV29-1,-,TGCAGCGTTGCGCGAGGTAGCAATCAGCCCCAGCATTTT,CSVARGSNQPQHF
TRBJ1-6,once,TRBV28,-,TGTGCCAGCAGTTTGTCCGGGAGCTCCTATAATTCACCCCTCCACTTT,CASSLSGSSYNSPLHF
TRBJ2-7,-,TRBV3-1/TRBV3-2,TRBD2,TGTGCCAGCAGCCACTTACTAGCGGCAGGACCATACGAGCAGTACTTC,CASSHLLAAGPYEQYF
TRBJ2-2,-,TRBV19,TRBD2,TGTGCCAGTGGGGGACTACCCCGTGGCGGGGAGCTGTTTTTT,CASGGLPRGGELFF
TRBJ1-4,once,TRBV2,TRBD1,TGTGCCAGCAGGGGGACAGTTGAAAAACTGTTTTTT,CASRGTVEKLFF
TRBJ2-1,-,TRBV28,-,TGTGCCAGCAGTTTGAACAGCTACAATGAGCAGTTCTTC,CASSLNSYNEQFF
TRBJ1-1,-,TRBV6-5,TRBD1,TGTGCCAGCAGTTCGGGACAGATGAACACTGAAGCTTTCTTT,CASSSGQMNTEAFF
TRBJ2-7,-,TRBV6-5,-,TGTGCCAGCGGGGACATCTACGAGCAGTACTTC,CASGDIYEQYF
TRBJ2-7,-,TRBV9,TRBD2,TGTGCCAGCAGCTCCGGGACTAGCGGGGTATCCTACGAGCAGTACTTC,CASSSGTSGVSYEQYF
TRBJ2-5,-,TRBV4-3,-,TGCGCCAGCAGCCAAGGTGAGGGAGAGACCCAGTACTTC,CASSQGEGETQYF
TRBJ2-2,-,TRBV10-3,-,TGTGCCATCAGTGAGTCGGCGACAGGCCCGAACACCGGGGAGCTGTTTTTT,CAISESATGPNTGELFF